Sequencing of this T cell receptor beta chain was carried out in a study of T cell responses to AZD1222 COVID-19 vaccine. Study-wide results and limits: Scientists sampled the repertoires only once the peak T cell response had passed.

A word on this clone: What it recognizes is unknown.

Sequencing was performed with immunoSEQ multiplex PCR; in TCRdb, only in-frame clones are kept and a portion is missing. This table holds about 88,000 clones, 85% to 90% found once. The receptor's source is an adult in good health. This specimen was peripheral blood, taken on day 0 of AZD1222 vaccination.

CDR3 bases: TGTGCCAGCAGCTTAGCGTCCGGACAGAACCTCTATAATCAGCCCCAGCATTTT. This gives the protein CASSLASGQNLYNQPQHF. The gene calls are TRBV7-8 and TRBJ1-5, with D possibly TRBD1 on 6 matching bases. The length of the CDR3 is 18 residues. The V end was cut by 0 bases, the J end by 4 bases, with 19 bases between. Per germline, CDR1 SGHVS and CDR2 FQNEAQ. The whole variable domain, remainder taken from reference TRBV7-8 and TRBJ1-5, is GAGVSQSPRYKVAKRGQDVALRCDPISGHVSLFWYQQALGQGPEFLTYFQNEAQLDKSGLPSDRFFAERPEGSVSTLKIQRTQQEDSAVYLCASSLASGQNLYNQPQHFGDGTRLSIL.